A single T cell receptor (beta chain) is shown here with its context. The junction and the germline gene differ at one end; a read error may be behind it. This sample was included in a study of blood T cell repertoires in COVID-19. The overall study: Some COVID-19 samples were acute and others convalescent; all came from the United States, Italy and Spain. PBMCs, B-cell-depleted T cells, or T cells provided the cDNA or gDNA that made up the material.

As originally analysed: Quantification of nucleated cells was approximated via reference gene primer amplification. Repertoires were generated with immunoSEQ multiplex PCR, while TCRdb's copy carries only in-frame clones and drops some. D and trimming come from the DNA, and the V and J calls and clone size come from that table. In the table there are roughly 56,000 clones, approximately 84% of which are singletons. The CDR3 covers 15 residues. Germline CDR1 is SGHVS and CDR2 is FQNEAQ. The material sequenced was peripheral blood. This rearrangement joins TRBV7-8 to TRBJ2-7, with TRBD2 matching 7 bases. This receptor was taken from a human donor in a cohort sampled during active COVID-19. CDR3 loop: CASSLAWAGAYEQYF. CDR3 nucleotide sequence: TGTGCCAGCAGCCTAGCTTGGGCGGGAGCCTACGAGCAGTACTTC.